This T cell receptor beta chain emerged from a study of T cell repertoires in cytomegalovirus infection. Overall study context: Selection of CMV epitopes for the study included recently identified HLA-C-restricted and well-studied HLA-B-restricted ones. Through public TCR beta signatures, both CMV infection and matching HLA type were indicated.

The CDR3 covers 15 residues. Germline CDR1 LNHNV, CDR2 YYDKDF (reference sequence). Between the trimmed V and J ends, which lost 1 base and 5 bases, there was a span of 12 bases. MiXCR, run by TCRdb on the reads, gives a single entry per CDR3 protein. The table has approximately 730,000 distinct CDR3 sequences, just under 30% seen once; the top ten hold around 13%. About this clonotype itself: Its specificity is not known.

V gene TRBV15 combines with J gene TRBJ2-1, with a tentative D call TRBD2 (6 bases). The sequences come from cultured CD8+ T cells from PBMCs, collected from culture after CMV antigen stimulation. The sequence derives from a human donor in good health (CMV status not recorded). Some clones in this sample may be carry-over from other donors' samples. In DNA, the CDR3 is TGTGCCACCAGCAGAGCCGGGACTCACAACAATGAGCAGTTCTTC. This gives the protein CATSRAGTHNNEQFF. The variable domain in full, with the rest retrieved from reference TRBV15 and TRBJ2-1, is DAMVIQNPRYQVTQFGKPVTLSCSQTLNHNVMYWYQQKSSQAPKLLFHYYDKDFNNEADTPDNFQSRRPNTSFCFLDIRSPGLGDTAMYLCATSRAGTHNNEQFFGPGTRLTVL.